This T cell receptor (beta chain) stems from a study of cytomegalovirus exposure and HLA in healthy donors. Whole-study results and caveats: Prior analysis indicated that the majority of TCR beta V segments exhibited productivity approximately 90% or approximately 30% of the time.

The PCR had 60 Vbeta and 13 Jbeta primers. Profiling relied on immunoSEQ multiplex PCR, and the TCRdb table lists in-frame clones only, not all of them. The table includes 100,000 to 150,000 clones, about 71% detected once. With V trimmed by 4 bases and J by 4 bases, 8 bases remained unmatched. From germline, CDR1 is SGDLS and CDR2 YYNGEE. The CDR3 covers 17 residues. Points on this clone: Its cognate antigen is unknown.

The V call is TRBV9, the J call TRBJ2-3; 14 bases map to TRBD2. The sample comprised PBMCs. This receptor was identified in an older woman in good health and CMV-seropositive. The CDR3 DNA follows: TGTGCCAGCAGCTATACCGGGACTAGCGGGGGCCCAGATACGCAGTATTTT. It translates to CASSYTGTSGGPDTQYF.